The 6 T cell receptor beta chains below were found in one sample sequenced in a study of blood T cell repertoires in COVID-19. This table comes from immunoSEQ multiplex PCR, and its TCRdb copy is limited to in-frame clones, with some not included. The sample records 400,000 to 550,000 clones, roughly 89% being singletons. Source material: peripheral blood. These receptors originate from a woman under 40 with acute or convalescent COVID-19.

J is TRBJ2-1 and V is TRBV5-1; 14 bases line up with TRBD2. The CDR3 runs 15 residues. The V gene end was trimmed by 6 bases and the J gene end by 9 bases; junction bases not matched to a gene: 8. Per germline, CDR1 SGHRS and CDR2 YFSETQ. CDR3 residues: CASIIGTSGGSEQFF. The CDR3 nucleotides read TGCGCCAGCATAATAGGGACTAGCGGGGGTAGTGAGCAGTTCTTC.

J is TRBJ2-7 and V is TRBV18, with D uncertain. The CDR3 has 13 residues. Germline V lookup: CDR1 KGHSH, CDR2 LQKENI. The germline V and J ends were trimmed by 1 base and 4 bases, with 8 bases remaining between them. CDR3: CASSPLKTYEQYF. The CDR3 region has the DNA TGTGCCAGCTCACCACTTAAGACTTACGAGCAGTACTTC. Filled out from reference TRBV18 and TRBJ2-7, the complete variable domain reads NAGVMQNPRHLVRRRGQEARLRCSPMKGHSHVYWYRQLPEEGLKFMVYLQKENIIDESGMPKERFSAEFPKEGPSILRIQQVVRGDSAAYFCASSPLKTYEQYFGPGTRLTVT.

This clone was seen a single time. V gene TRBV5-1 combines with J gene TRBJ2-2; TRBD1 aligns across 10 bases. V was pared by 4 bases and J by 4 bases, with 7 bases of the junction left unmatched. Germline V gene lookup returns CDR1 SGHRS and CDR2 YFSETQ. The CDR3 totals 16 residues. The CDR3 is CASSGQGQGSTGELFF. As DNA, the CDR3 is TGCGCCAGCAGCGGCCAGGGACAGGGGAGCACCGGGGAGCTGTTTTTT.

This chain connects TRBV19 to TRBJ1-5, with D possibly matching TRBD1 (6 bases). The CDR3 consists of 15 residues. Germline V gene lookup returns CDR1 LNHDA and CDR2 SQIVND (reference sequence). Trimming removed 7 bases from V and 7 bases from J, with 20 bases in between. CDR3 bases: TGTGCCAGTACCTTAGGGGGAGGGATTGGGCAGCCCCAGCATTTT. Its translation is CASTLGGGIGQPQHF.

J is TRBJ1-2 and V is TRBV5-1, with TRBD1 matching 7 bases. In germline, CDR1 is SGHRS, CDR2 YFSETQ. The CDR3 totals 17 residues. Trimming at V came to 0 bases and at J to 4 bases, leaving 12 bases not matched to a gene. The CDR3 here is CASSLAGTERSGYGYTF. The CDR3 DNA reads as TGCGCCAGCAGCTTGGCCGGGACAGAGAGATCTGGCTATGGCTACACCTTC.

A word on this clone: Distinct nucleotide sequences in the sample also encode this CDR3. The CDR3 region is CASSLGGSGANVLTF. The CDR3 nucleotides are TGCGCCAGCAGCTTGGGCGGTTCCGGGGCCAACGTCCTGACTTTC. This chain uses TRBV5-1 with TRBJ2-6, with no clear D. With 0 bases removed from V and 4 bases from J, the gap between germline ends came to 8 bases. Germline CDR1 SGHRS, CDR2 YFSETQ. This CDR3 comprises 15 residues.